This record looks at one T cell receptor (beta chain) sequence and its context. Both 60 Vbeta primers and 13 Jbeta primers went into the PCR. Using immunoSEQ multiplex PCR, the repertoire was profiled, and TCRdb retains in-frame clones only, with some absent. The sample has about 150,000 clones. The sample originates from a study of cytomegalovirus exposure and HLA in healthy donors. The V end lost 1 base, the J end lost 7 bases, and 13 bases lay between the germline ends. Germline assignment: CDR1 MDHEN and CDR2 SYDVKM. The CDR3 length is 14 residues. The source is a woman in her forties or fifties in good health and CMV-seronegative. The rearrangement links TRBV28 to TRBJ1-2; a weak D match, TRBD1 (6 bases). Sequenced sample: PBMCs. CDR3 nucleotide sequence: TGTGCCAGCAGTTTATTGGGGGCGCTCCGTGGCTACACCTTC. It codes for CASSLLGALRGYTF.